This T cell receptor beta chain was obtained from a study of T cell changes during pregnancy in multiple sclerosis. Germline CDR1 and CDR2: SGHAT and FQNNGV. This CDR3 is 15 amino acids long. Trimming left V 2 bases short and J 5 bases short, with 15 bases between. Repertoires were generated with immunoSEQ multiplex PCR, while TCRdb's copy carries only in-frame clones and drops some. The table records about 59,000 clones, about 93% of them present only once. The rearrangement uses TRBV11-2 and TRBJ2-5, with a possible D match to TRBD2 (6 bases). This specimen consisted of CD8+ T cells from peripheral blood mononuclear cells, obtained in the third trimester of pregnancy. The origin of this receptor is a female donor with multiple sclerosis, enrolled in a pregnancy study. This CDR3 reads CASSLKGIAVETQYF. CDR3 nucleotide sequence: TGTGCCAGCAGCTTAAAAGGAATAGCGGTGGAGACCCAGTACTTC.